This entry features one TCR beta chain sequence. What it recognizes is unknown. This entry comes from a study of Ad26.COV2.S vaccination and SARS-CoV-2 variants. Turning to the study itself: Donor was in the COV1001 Ad26.COV2.S trial arm. Each vaccinee took Ad26.COV2.S intramuscularly, once or twice 56 days apart.

Findings of the study overall: Researchers cautioned that TCR breadth and depth analyses may have underestimated total T cell responses.

The CDR3 has 16 residues. The junction had 10 bases not matched to a gene; V was cut back by 8 bases and J by 1 base. Germline CDR1 is MNHNY and CDR2 is SVGAGI (reference sequence). Some clones are missing from TCRdb's copy, which holds only in-frame ones; the method was immunoSEQ multiplex PCR. The sample records about 350,000 clones, around 90% being singletons. Noted treatment: some 19 received Ad26.COV2.S at low or high dose, single or two shots; about 5 received placebo; per-sample allocation not given. After the first vaccine or placebo injection, samples were drawn on day 63. The rearrangement joins TRBV6-6 to TRBJ2-2; 7 bases are a match to TRBD1. The material sequenced was peripheral blood, taken in a trial of Ad26.COV2.S vaccine versus placebo. The sequence derives from a person between 18 and 60 years old who received the Ad26.COV2.S COVID-19 vaccine or a placebo. The CDR3 DNA reads as TGTGCCAGCTGCTCCCGAGACAGGGTGAACACCGGGGAGCTGTTTTTT. It encodes CASCSRDRVNTGELFF.